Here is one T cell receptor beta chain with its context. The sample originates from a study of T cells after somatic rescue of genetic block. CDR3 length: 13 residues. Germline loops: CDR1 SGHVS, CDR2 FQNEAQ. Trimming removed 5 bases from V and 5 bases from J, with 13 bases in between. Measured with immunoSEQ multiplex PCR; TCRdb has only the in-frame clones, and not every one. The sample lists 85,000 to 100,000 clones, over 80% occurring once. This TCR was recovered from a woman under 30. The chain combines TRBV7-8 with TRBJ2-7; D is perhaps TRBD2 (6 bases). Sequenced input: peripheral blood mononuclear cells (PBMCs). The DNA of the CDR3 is TGTGCCAGCAGCCCGAGACTAGTAAACGAGCAGTACTTC. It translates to CASSPRLVNEQYF.